These 26 T cell receptor beta chains originate from one sample sequenced in a study of blood T cell repertoires in COVID-19. Libraries were prepared by immunoSEQ multiplex PCR; TCRdb keeps only in-frame clonotypes and omits some of them. The sample yields under 300,000 clones, roughly 84% seen once. Sequencing was performed on peripheral blood. Receptor source: a man aged 40-49 years who had recovered from COVID-19.

The chain has TRBV7-8 and TRBJ2-1; possible D gene TRBD2, 5 bases. V was clipped by 6 bases and J by 5 bases, with 23 bases between them. The germline V gene has CDR1 SGHVS and CDR2 FQNEAQ. The CDR3 sequence is 17 residues long. The CDR3 sequence is CASSFTLAHEGNNEQFF. CDR3 sequence (DNA): TGTGCCAGCAGTTTCACGTTGGCGCATGAGGGAAACAATGAGCAGTTCTTC.

To note about this clone: This sample includes further DNA sequences coding for the same CDR3. The V call is TRBV3-1 (or the pseudogene TRBV3-2), the J call TRBJ2-5; 8 bases match TRBD1. The germline V gene encodes CDR1 LGHDT and CDR2 YNNKEL (reference sequence). Trimming cost V 4 bases and J 2 bases; bases outside gene matches: 3. The CDR3 covers 14 residues. The CDR3 reads CASSPRTGQETQYF. The CDR3 bases are TGTGCCAGCAGCCCAAGGACAGGGCAAGAGACCCAGTACTTC.

The chain employs TRBV3-1 (or the pseudogene TRBV3-2) and TRBJ1-2; D ambiguous. Trimming removed 3 bases from V and 8 bases from J, with 22 bases in between. Looked up from germline, CDR1 is LGHDT and CDR2 is YNNKEL (reference sequence). The CDR3 runs to 16 residues. CDR3 loop: CASSQNEAVRARGYTF. CDR3 coding DNA: TGTGCCAGCAGCCAGAATGAGGCGGTGAGGGCGCGAGGCTACACCTTC.

This clone was recorded once. The chain carries TRBV20-1 and TRBJ1-2; no definite D call. This CDR3 is 14 amino acids long. The V gene's germline CDR1 is DFQATT and CDR2 SNEGSKA (reference sequence). V lost 3 bases and J 6 bases, leaving 17 bases between the germline ends. In nucleotides, the CDR3 is TGCAGTGCTAGTGAAATAGGACTGCCTAATGGCTACACCTTC. Translation: CSASEIGLPNGYTF.

V gene TRBV10-1 combines with J gene TRBJ2-7; D possibly corresponds to TRBD2 (5 bases). Trimming pared 7 bases from V and 2 bases from J, leaving 15 bases between. In germline, CDR1 is WNHNN, CDR2 SYGVQD (reference sequence). This CDR3 has 14 amino acids. The CDR3 reads CASTPTIEAYEQYF. CDR3 sequence (DNA): TGCGCCAGCACCCCGACTATCGAGGCCTACGAGCAGTACTTC.

This clone was seen a handful of times. The chain couples TRBV12-5 to TRBJ2-2; D not certain. Germline loops: CDR1 LGHNT, CDR2 FRNRAP. This CDR3 has 13 amino acids. Trimming cost V 1 base and J 6 bases, with 6 bases left between them. CDR3 amino acids: CASGLEQAGELFF. CDR3 nucleotides: TGTGCTAGTGGTTTGGAGCAGGCCGGGGAGCTGTTTTTT.

The rearrangement uses TRBV27 and TRBJ1-2, with 7 bases lining up with TRBD1. V trimming: 6 bases; J trimming: 2 bases; junction bases outside the gene matches: 6. The CDR3 spans 14 residues. Germline assignment: CDR1 MNHEY and CDR2 SMNVEV (reference sequence). The CDR3 coding sequence is TGTGCCAGCAGACGGACAGGCGCAAACTATGGCTACACCTTC. Protein sequence: CASRRTGANYGYTF.

The rearrangement uses TRBV27 and TRBJ2-3; no firm D call. The CDR3 extends over 14 amino acids. V lost 3 bases, J lost 2 bases, and 9 bases lay in between. In germline, CDR1 is MNHEY, CDR2 SMNVEV (reference sequence). The CDR3: CASSLVEPTDTQYF. Here the CDR3 DNA reads TGTGCCAGCAGTTTGGTGGAGCCCACAGATACGCAGTATTTT.

This rearrangement joins TRBV21-1 to TRBJ1-3. TRBV21-1 is described as a pseudogene. The CDR3 contains 23 residues. This CDR3 is CASTTRWRLVGGYNGISGNTIYF. The CDR3 nucleotides are TGTGCCAGCACTACCCGGTGGAGACTCGTCGGGGGATATAACGGAATCTCTGGAAACACCATATATTTT.

This rearrangement joins TRBV18 to TRBJ2-7; D perhaps matches TRBD2 (5 bases). CDR1 is KGHSH, CDR2 LQKENI, per germline. V was shortened by 3 bases and J by 2 bases, with 11 bases between the two germline ends. The CDR3 is made up of 14 amino acids. The CDR3 nucleotides read TGTGCCAGCTCACCGGAGGCCGTCACCTACGAGCAGTACTTC. It specifies CASSPEAVTYEQYF. Variable domain in full (rest from reference TRBV18 and TRBJ2-7): NAGVMQNPRHLVRRRGQEARLRCSPMKGHSHVYWYRQLPEEGLKFMVYLQKENIIDESGMPKERFSAEFPKEGPSILRIQQVVRGDSAAYFCASSPEAVTYEQYFGPGTRLTVT.

This chain connects TRBV19 to TRBJ2-3, with 15 nucleotides matching TRBD2. This CDR3 is 15 amino acids long. The V gene's germline CDR1 is LNHDA and CDR2 SQIVND (reference sequence). The V and J ends lost 6 bases and 5 bases, in that order; junction bases with no gene match: 3. The CDR3 DNA reads TGTGCCAGTAGCGGGACTAGCGGGGGGTTAGATACGCAGTATTTT. It is translated as CASSGTSGGLDTQYF.

V and J are TRBV19 and TRBJ2-3, with D maybe TRBD1 (5 bases). The ends were cut back, 7 bases at V and 3 bases at J, with 14 bases in the middle. Germline loops: CDR1 LNHDA, CDR2 SQIVND (reference sequence). The CDR3 extends over 14 amino acids. Here the CDR3 reads CASNSRGGTDTQYF. The CDR3 DNA is TGTGCCAGTAATAGTAGGGGCGGTACAGATACGCAGTATTTT.

The chain links TRBV11-2 to TRBJ1-1, with D possibly matching TRBD1 (5 bases). Germline loops: CDR1 SGHAT, CDR2 FQNNGV. The length of the CDR3 is 14 residues. V was shortened by 4 bases and J by 6 bases, with 15 bases between the two germline ends. CDR3 DNA sequence: TGTGCCAGCAGCTCAACGGTGGGGCTATCTGAAGCTTTCTTT. Its protein is CASSSTVGLSEAFF.

This clone was seen a single time. This rearrangement joins TRBV19 to TRBJ2-1, with no clear D. V gave up 3 bases and J gave up 3 bases, with 15 bases separating them. This CDR3 comprises 16 residues. Germline CDR1 is LNHDA and CDR2 is SQIVND (reference sequence). CDR3 loop: CASSISSSLRYNEQFF. In DNA form, the CDR3 reads TGTGCCAGTAGTATTAGTTCGAGCCTCCGCTACAATGAGCAGTTCTTC.

Turning to this clone: Germline and junction disagree at one end, which may indicate a read error. This chain links TRBV2 with TRBJ1-3, with a weak D call TRBD1 (5 bases). CDR3 length: 13 residues. Germline-derived CDR1 and CDR2 are SNHLY and FYNNEI. DNA for the CDR3: TGTGCCAGCAGCGAAGGGGCTGGTAACACCATATATTTT. As protein: CASSEGAGNTIYF.

The J gene is TRBJ1-5, the V gene TRBV6-1; tentatively, D is TRBD1 (5 bases). The germline V gene encodes CDR1 MNHNS and CDR2 SASEGT. This CDR3 comprises 18 residues. V was shortened by 4 bases and J by 0 bases, with 19 bases between the two germline ends. CDR3 DNA: TGTGCCAGCAGTGGGGGACTTCGGACAATTTATAGCAATCAGCCCCAGCATTTT. This gives the protein CASSGGLRTIYSNQPQHF.

Remarks on this clone: The junction shows a germline mismatch at one end, possibly a read error. This rearrangement joins TRBV19 to TRBJ1-2, with D possibly matching TRBD1 (5 bases). The V gene's germline CDR1 is LNHDA and CDR2 SQIVND (reference sequence). The length of the CDR3 is 14 residues. As DNA, the CDR3 is TGTGCCAGTAGTATGTCTGGGGGGAACTACGGCTACACCTTC. Residues: CASSMSGGNYGYTF.

CDR3 in DNA: TGCGCCAGCAGCTTGCCCCTACAGAACTATGGCTACACCTTC. This gives the protein CASSLPLQNYGYTF. V gene TRBV5-1 combines with J gene TRBJ1-2; D is uncertain. From germline, CDR1 is SGHRS and CDR2 YFSETQ. The CDR3 is 14 residues long. V was pared by 1 base and J by 2 bases, with 9 bases between.

For this clone: The sample holds other DNA sequences that translate to the same CDR3. The chain employs TRBV5-1 and TRBJ1-1; maybe TRBD1 (6 bases). The length of the CDR3 is 14 residues. The ends were cut back, 1 base at V and 0 bases at J, with 7 bases in the middle. CDR1 and CDR2 from the germline V gene are SGHRS and YFSETQ. The CDR3, as DNA: TGCGCCAGCAGCTTGCAGGGGATGAACACTGAAGCTTTCTTT. Amino acids: CASSLQGMNTEAFF.

This chain links TRBV4-1 with TRBJ2-5; D possibly corresponds to TRBD1 (6 bases). CDR1 is MGHRA and CDR2 is YSYEKL in the germline V gene. V was pared by 3 bases and J by 0 bases, with 20 bases between. The CDR3 extends over 18 amino acids. The CDR3 nucleotides read TGCGCCAGCAGCCAGGTGGTGAGTTCGAGGGGGTACCAAGAGACCCAGTACTTC. This encodes CASSQVVSSRGYQETQYF.

This clone has only a few counts. V and J are TRBV7-9 and TRBJ1-1; possibly TRBD1 for D (6 bases). Trimming cost V 3 bases and J 4 bases, with 9 bases left between them. Germline CDR1 is SEHNR and CDR2 is FQNEAQ (reference sequence). The CDR3 runs 13 residues. The CDR3 coding sequence is TGTGCCAGCAGCTTCGAAGGGGGCACTGAAGCTTTCTTT. It encodes CASSFEGGTEAFF. The variable domain in full, completed from reference TRBV7-9 and TRBJ1-1, reads DTGVSQNPRHKITKRGQNVTFRCDPISEHNRLYWYRQTLGQGPEFLTYFQNEAQLEKSRLLSDRFSAERPKGSFSTLEIQRTEQGDSAMYLCASSFEGGTEAFFGQGTRLTVV.

This clone has more than one count but fewer than ten. The CDR3 region has the DNA TGTGCCAGCAGCTTAAGGACAGGGCTAAGCTATGGCTACACCTTC. Translating gives CASSLRTGLSYGYTF. J is TRBJ1-2 and V is TRBV11-3, with 8 bases aligning to TRBD1. Germline lookup yields CDR1 SGHNT and CDR2 YENEEA. The CDR3 extends over 15 amino acids. Losses at the gene ends were 2 bases for V and 4 bases for J; bases not matched to a gene: 6.

The chain carries TRBV6-5 and TRBJ1-1; tentatively, D is TRBD1 (6 bases). The germline V and J ends were trimmed by 4 bases and 1 base, with 16 bases remaining between them. Germline-derived CDR1 and CDR2 are MNHEY and SVGAGI. The CDR3 covers 16 residues. CDR3: CASSFPQEGGNTEAFF. Written as DNA, the CDR3 is TGTGCCAGCAGTTTTCCTCAGGAAGGGGGGAACACTGAAGCTTTCTTT.

The V call is TRBV2, the J call TRBJ2-5; 9 nucleotides agree with TRBD1. This CDR3 region has 13 residues. The V segment lost 6 bases and the J segment 5 bases; nucleotides outside the gene matches: 4. The germline V gene encodes CDR1 SNHLY and CDR2 FYNNEI. The CDR3 coding sequence is TGTGCCAGCAGGATGACAGGGGGGGAGACCCAGTACTTC. This codes for CASRMTGGETQYF.

This chain links TRBV5-1 with TRBJ1-6; D not resolved. CDR3 length: 15 amino acids. CDR1 is SGHRS and CDR2 is YFSETQ in the germline V gene. Trimming left V 5 bases short and J 7 bases short, with 16 bases between. Here the CDR3 DNA reads TGCGCCAGCAGTATCGGGTCATTCGGGAATTCACCCCTCCACTTT. Translated: CASSIGSFGNSPLHF.

This clone has a single count. The gene calls are TRBV4-3 and TRBJ1-6; TRBD1 matches 7 bases. CDR1 is LGHNA, CDR2 YSLEER, per germline. The CDR3 runs to 16 residues. V lost 1 base, J lost 7 bases, and 7 bases stayed unmatched. The CDR3 sequence is CASSQGAGTENSPLHF. The CDR3 nucleotides are TGCGCCAGCAGCCAAGGGGCCGGGACAGAGAATTCACCCCTCCACTTT.